This passage covers 2 T cell receptor beta chains from one sample sequenced in a study of blood T cell repertoires in COVID-19. This table comes from immunoSEQ multiplex PCR, and its TCRdb copy is limited to in-frame clones, with some not included. Altogether some 240,000 clones are present, about 80% being singletons, with the ten largest covering about 3.5%. The source material was PBMCs or T cells enriched from blood (not recorded which). Receptors originate from a man aged 50 to 60 who had recovered from COVID-19.

This clone was counted between two and nine times. The chain is built from TRBV5-4 and TRBJ1-1; TRBD1 matches 10 bases. CDR1 and CDR2 (germline): SGHNT, YYREEE (reference sequence). The J segment lost 5 bases and the V segment lost 2 bases, leaving 6 bases of the junction unmatched. This CDR3 comprises 15 residues. CDR3 amino acids: CASSFPDRGGTEAFF. Here the CDR3 DNA reads TGTGCCAGCAGCTTCCCGGACAGGGGGGGGACTGAAGCTTTCTTT.

In the case of this clone: A junction end diverges from the germline sequence, so it may reflect a read error. The V call is TRBV9, the J call TRBJ1-2; 7 nucleotides agree with TRBD1. CDR3 length equals 11 residues. Germline CDR1 and CDR2: SGDLS and YYNGEE. The CDR3 region has the DNA TGTGCCAGCAGTAATTGGACAGGAGAGGTTTTC. Its protein is CASSNWTGEVF.